This T cell receptor (beta chain) was profiled in a study of PD-L1 blockade in urothelial cancer. Looking at the study overall: Patients initiated atezolizumab around 2014 at 1,200 mg intravenously every 3 weeks. In the patient group, about 90% of the roughly 30 were males with bladder-origin urothelial cancer. Treatment start was followed by blood analysis at 3 weeks (second dose) and again at 6 weeks.

Each PCR reaction had synthetic TCR analog templates spiked into it. Measured with immunoSEQ multiplex PCR; TCRdb has only the in-frame clones, and not every one. The sample yields 60,000 to 85,000 clones, about 90% seen once. Per the germline V gene, CDR1 is MDHEN and CDR2 is SYDVKM. CDR3 length equals 18 residues. V lost 6 bases and J lost 2; bases outside the gene matches: 10. The chain links TRBV28 to TRBJ2-3, with 14 nucleotides matching TRBD2. The material was PBMCs, obtained around atezolizumab (anti-PD-L1) treatment. This TCR was recovered from a woman between 65 and 79 years old with urothelial cancer. CDR3 bases: TGTGCCAGCAGACCCCCGGGACTAGCGGGAGAGTCCACAGATACGCAGTATTTT. As protein: CASRPPGLAGESTDTQYF.